A single sample is the source of the 4 T cell receptor beta chains below, sequenced in a study of T cell responses to AZD1222 COVID-19 vaccine. TCRdb's copy holds only in-frame clones and misses some; the assay was immunoSEQ multiplex PCR. The sample holds some 100,000 clones; more than 75% are singletons and the top ten take approximately 15%. Sequencing used peripheral blood, obtained on day 0 of AZD1222 vaccination. The origin of the receptors is an adult in good health.

Comments on this clone: As the CDR3 is not closed by the conserved phenylalanine or tryptophan, this likely results from a read error. The DNA is omitted, as the CDR3 cannot be located on it reliably, and the CDR3 follows TCRdb's listing. CDR3 sequence reads: CASSPRVLAGVPQV. This chain links TRBV19 with TRBJ2-3; the table's TRBD2 call for D was not verified on the DNA. Looked up from germline, CDR1 is LNHDA and CDR2 is SQIVND (reference sequence). The CDR3 region is 14 residues in length, termini included.

This chain connects TRBV24-1 to TRBJ2-7; unclear D gene. V lost 1 base to trimming and J lost 2 bases, with 26 bases between them. Germline CDR1 KGHDR, CDR2 SFDVKD. There are 20 residues in the CDR3. Here the CDR3 DNA reads TGTGCCACCAGTGATTTAAGACCACAACGCCGAACTTTGGAAGCCTACGAGCAGTACTTC. Protein product: CATSDLRPQRRTLEAYEQYF.

The chain employs TRBV5-4 and TRBJ2-3; D unclear. In germline, CDR1 is SGHNT, CDR2 YYREEE (reference sequence). The length of the CDR3 is 16 residues. V shed 4 bases and J shed 0 bases, with 15 bases lying between them. Here the CDR3 reads CASSPAAEPSTDTQYF. CDR3 bases: TGTGCCAGCAGCCCGGCCGCGGAGCCCAGCACAGATACGCAGTATTTT.

The chain couples TRBV5-1 to TRBJ2-2; D is perhaps TRBD1 (6 bases). Trimming removed 3 bases at V and 7 bases at J, with 10 bases between. This CDR3 comprises 13 residues. The germline CDR1 and CDR2 sequences are SGHRS and YFSETQ. CDR3 amino acids: CASSSRGIGELFF. For the CDR3, the DNA is TGCGCCAGCAGCTCCAGGGGTATCGGGGAGCTGTTTTTT.